A single sample is the source of the 20 T cell receptor beta chains below, sequenced in a study of early T cells in non-severe SARS-CoV-2 infection. TCRdb reanalysed the 5' RACE reads using MiXCR and keeps one entry per CDR3 protein. The table includes around 76,000 distinct CDR3 sequences, 9.5% to 15% detected once. Sequenced sample: whole blood. The source is an adult who was a healthcare worker with PCR-confirmed SARS-CoV-2 infection or an uninfected control (not recorded which).

This clonotype was counted only a few times. The rearrangement uses TRBV7-9 and TRBJ2-3; possible D gene TRBD1, 6 bases. The CDR3 covers 12 residues. Trimming shortened V by 5 bases and J by 8 bases, and 11 bases separated the two germline ends. Germline loops: CDR1 SEHNR, CDR2 FQNEAQ (reference sequence). For the CDR3, the DNA is TGTGCCAGCAGCATGACAGGAGGTACGCAGTATTTT. It is translated as CASSMTGGTQYF.

This clonotype turned up a few times. The chain links TRBV30 to TRBJ2-3; D uncertain. The length of the CDR3 is 12 residues. V was pared by 0 bases and J by 4 bases, with 5 bases between. Germline V gives CDR1 GTSNPN, CDR2 SVGIG (reference sequence). This CDR3 is CAWSVAPDTQYF. CDR3 in DNA: TGTGCCTGGAGTGTAGCCCCAGATACGCAGTATTTT.

This chain joins TRBV7-6 and TRBJ2-5, with 8 bases aligning to TRBD1. Germline V gene lookup returns CDR1 SGHVS and CDR2 FNYEAQ. V lost 3 bases, J lost 4 bases, and 4 bases stayed unmatched. This CDR3 comprises 14 residues. The CDR3 spells CASSFSGGGETQYF. DNA for the CDR3: TGTGCCAGCAGCTTTTCAGGGGGCGGAGAGACCCAGTACTTC.

There are a few counts of this clonotype. This chain links TRBV28 with TRBJ1-2; D is possibly TRBD1 (6 bases). The V and J ends lost 5 bases and 3 bases respectively, with 7 bases between them. CDR1 is MDHEN and CDR2 is SYDVKM in the germline V gene. The CDR3 extends over 12 amino acids. The CDR3 sequence is CASSRTDYGYTF. CDR3 nucleotide sequence: TGTGCCAGCAGTCGGACAGACTATGGCTACACCTTC.

This clonotype has more than one count but fewer than ten. This sequence joins TRBV12-3 or TRBV12-4 and TRBJ1-5, with D maybe TRBD1 (6 bases). V gave up 2 bases and J gave up 4 bases, with 9 bases separating them. The CDR3 has 14 amino acids. The CDR3 region has the DNA TGTGCCAGCAGTTTATCAGGGGCTAATCAGCCCCAGCATTTT. The encoded protein is CASSLSGANQPQHF.

This clonotype was seen many times. CDR3: CASRPVAGSSYEQYF. CDR3 nucleotides: TGTGCCAGCAGACCTGTAGCGGGCAGCTCCTACGAGCAGTACTTC. V and J are TRBV5-4 and TRBJ2-7; TRBD2 matches 7 bases. CDR3 length equals 15 residues. Germline CDR1 is SGHNT and CDR2 is YYREEE (reference sequence). V was pared by 5 bases and J by 0 bases, with 8 bases of the junction left unmatched.

Turning to this clonotype: A read error may explain this, as a much larger clone is one base away. The chain links TRBV7-9 to TRBJ1-6; 8 bases map to TRBD1. Germline-derived CDR1 and CDR2 are SEHNR and FQNEAQ (reference sequence). The CDR3 spans 13 residues. The CDR3 region has the DNA TGTGCCAGCACCCAGGGGGCGAATTCACCCCTCTACTTT. It yields the protein CASTQGANSPLYF.

This chain links TRBV5-4 with TRBJ2-7; 7 bases are shared with TRBD1. CDR3 length: 14 residues. After removal of 2 bases from V and 2 bases from J, the junction contained 4 bases not matched to a gene. Germline V CDR1 and CDR2: SGHNT, YYREEE (reference sequence). The CDR3 DNA reads as TGTGCCAGCAGCTTAGGACAGGAGACCTACGAGCAGTACTTC. It specifies CASSLGQETYEQYF.

The chain links TRBV29-1 to TRBJ1-1; no clear D gene. The CDR3 is 13 residues long. Germline V lookup: CDR1 SQVTM, CDR2 ANQGSEA. V lost 3 bases and J 5 bases, leaving 13 bases between the germline ends. The chain's CDR3 is CSVDSGSGTEAFF. For the CDR3, the DNA is TGCAGCGTTGATTCGGGTTCGGGGACTGAAGCTTTCTTT.

This clonotype was observed many times. V and J are TRBV20-1 and TRBJ1-6, with 7 bases matching TRBD1. V was pared by 6 bases and J by 8 bases, with 7 bases of the junction left unmatched. CDR1 is DFQATT and CDR2 is SNEGSKA in the germline V gene (reference sequence). This CDR3 has 13 residues. CDR3 nucleotides: TGCAGTGCGTCCGGGACAGCTGATTCACCCCTCCACTTT. Its protein is CSASGTADSPLHF.

The rearrangement links TRBV12-3 or TRBV12-4 to TRBJ2-3; either TRBD1 or TRBD2 may fit D (6 bases each). The ends were cut back, 7 bases at V and 1 base at J, with 18 bases in the middle. This CDR3 is 16 amino acids long. CDR3 amino acids: CASNALGGAGTDTQYF. The DNA for the CDR3 is TGTGCCAGCAATGCCCTGGGGGGCGCGGGCACAGATACGCAGTATTTT.

This clonotype was seen ten or more times. The gene calls are TRBV2 and TRBJ2-2; D is possibly TRBD1 (5 bases). V lost 5 bases to trimming and J lost 4 bases, with 8 bases between them. Germline V CDR1 and CDR2: SNHLY, FYNNEI. CDR3 size: 13 residues. The CDR3 region is CASSLGRTGELFF. The DNA of the CDR3 is TGTGCCAGCAGTTTGGGGCGCACCGGGGAGCTGTTTTTT.

In this sample, this clonotype turned up many times. This chain links TRBV3-1 with TRBJ2-7; 7 positions match TRBD2. Germline V gene lookup returns CDR1 LGHDT and CDR2 YNNKEL (reference sequence). The CDR3 runs to 15 residues. Trimming removed 1 base from V and 5 bases from J; junction bases left unmatched: 8. The CDR3 sequence: CASSQGSSGAHEQYF. In nucleotides, the CDR3 is TGTGCCAGCAGCCAAGGGTCGAGCGGGGCCCACGAGCAGTACTTC.

This clonotype was counted at least ten times. The V gene is TRBV20-1, the J gene TRBJ2-5; perhaps D is TRBD1 or TRBD2 (5 bases each). This CDR3 spans 12 amino acids. CDR1 DFQATT and CDR2 SNEGSKA come from the germline V gene (reference sequence). The DNA of the CDR3 is TGCAGCCCCTGGGGGAACGGAGAGACCCAGTACTTC. It translates to CSPWGNGETQYF.

The rearrangement links TRBV20-1 to TRBJ1-2, with D possibly TRBD1 on 5 matching bases. The CDR3 totals 12 residues. Germline V gene lookup returns CDR1 DFQATT and CDR2 SNEGSKA (reference sequence). Between the trimmed V and J ends, which lost 6 bases and 8 bases, there was a span of 16 bases. The CDR3 nucleotides are TGCAGTGCCGGGGACGTAATTAGGGGCTACACCTTC. This codes for CSAGDVIRGYTF.

This chain uses TRBV10-3 with TRBJ2-7, with 7 bases lining up with TRBD1. The length of the CDR3 is 17 residues. The germline CDR1 and CDR2 sequences are ENHRY and SYGVKD. After removal of 0 bases from V and 5 bases from J, the junction contained 13 bases not matched to a gene. In DNA form, the CDR3 reads TGTGCCATCAGTGAGTCCCTTCGATCAGGGGGTAAGGACGAGCAGTACTTC. Protein: CAISESLRSGGKDEQYF.

There are a few counts of this clonotype. The rearrangement uses TRBV5-1 and TRBJ2-7; 10 bases agree with TRBD1. CDR3 length equals 15 residues. Germline assignment: CDR1 SGHRS and CDR2 YFSETQ. J gave up 4 bases and V 4 bases, and 8 bases lay outside the gene matches. The CDR3 here is CASSAGQGLMYEQYF. The CDR3 nucleotides read TGCGCCAGCAGCGCGGGACAGGGGCTCATGTACGAGCAGTACTTC.

The chain links TRBV6-5 to TRBJ1-1; 8 nucleotides match TRBD1. J was trimmed by 6 bases and V by 5 bases; bases with no gene match: 8. CDR3 length: 14 residues. The germline V gene has CDR1 MNHEY and CDR2 SVGAGI. This chain's CDR3 is CASSHRNRGAEAFF. CDR3 DNA sequence: TGTGCCAGCAGTCACCGGAACAGGGGGGCTGAAGCTTTCTTT.

This clonotype was detected a few times. V gene TRBV28 combines with J gene TRBJ2-7; TRBD1 aligns across 7 bases. Trimming at V came to 5 bases and at J to 0 bases, leaving 10 bases not matched to a gene. Germline loops: CDR1 MDHEN, CDR2 SYDVKM. This CDR3 is built from 16 residues. The CDR3 here is CASSPRDSNPSYEQYF. CDR3 in DNA: TGTGCCAGCAGTCCTCGGGACAGTAACCCCTCCTACGAGCAGTACTTC.

This clonotype was observed at least ten times. The chain couples TRBV20-1 to TRBJ2-1; 13 bases match TRBD2. Germline CDR1 and CDR2: DFQATT and SNEGSKA (reference sequence). The CDR3 is made up of 16 amino acids. V gave up 4 bases and J gave up 5 bases; unmatched junction bases: 8. The CDR3 sequence: CSATGTSGIRNNEQFF. The CDR3 nucleotides are TGCAGTGCTACCGGGACTAGCGGGATTCGGAACAATGAGCAGTTCTTC.